The 6 T cell receptor delta chains below were found in one sample sequenced in a study of gamma-delta T cells after stem cell transplantation. TCRdb made new clone calls on the RT-PCR reads using CATT. The sample contains 530 or so delta-chain clones, roughly 17% of which appear only once. The sequencing sample was made of gamma-delta T cells. The source is a human donor. It is not recorded whose cells these are; they may come from a transplant donor.

By sample fraction, this clone is large. The same CDR3 can be traced to other DNA sequences in this sample. The chain couples TRDV2 to TRDJ2; 10 bases line up with TRDD3. Germline CDR1 and CDR2: GEAIGNYY and EKD. Trimming at V came to 3 bases and at J to 0 bases, leaving 27 bases not matched to a gene. The CDR3 loop spans 24 amino acids. This CDR3 reads CACDPLPTQAGGYVVDSLTAQLFF. The CDR3 region has the DNA TGTGCCTGTGACCCCCTCCCAACCCAGGCCGGGGGATACGTAGTGGATTCTTTGACAGCACAACTCTTCTTT.

Sample share makes this clone large. This chain joins TRDV2 and TRDJ1; 7 positions match TRDD3. In germline, CDR1 is GEAIGNYY, CDR2 EKD. Trimming took 2 bases from V and 0 from J; bases not matched to a gene: 14. The CDR3 contains 18 residues. CDR3 DNA: TGTGCCTGTGACAGTGTACTGGGGTCCCGCCCGTACACCGATAAACTCATCTTT. This sequence encodes CACDSVLGSRPYTDKLIF.

This clone was seen a few times. The CDR3 here is CACDTVLGDTRGDTDKLIF. The DNA of the CDR3 is TGTGCCTGTGACACCGTACTGGGGGATACGCGAGGTGACACCGATAAACTCATCTTT. V gene TRDV2 combines with J gene TRDJ1; 13 bases match TRDD3. Germline trimming cut 0 bases from V and 0 bases from J; bases unmatched to any gene: 9. This CDR3 is 19 amino acids long. Germline CDR1 reads GEAIGNYY; CDR2 reads EKD.

As concerns this clone: A far larger clone is off by one base, so a read error is likely. The chain recombines TRDV2 with TRDJ1; possible D gene TRDD3, 6 bases. CDR1 and CDR2 from the germline V gene are GEAIGNYY and EKD. This CDR3 contains 13 residues. CDR3: CACFRIQTGKLIF. CDR3 sequence (DNA): TGTGCCTGCTTTCGGATACAGACCGGTAAACTCATCTTT.

This clone has a handful of counts. The chain employs TRDV2 and TRDJ1; 9 bases match TRDD3. Unmatched junction bases numbered 12, after V lost 2 bases and J lost 0 bases. CDR1 is GEAIGNYY and CDR2 is EKD in the germline V gene. The CDR3 spans 18 residues. CDR3 loop: CACDNLLGETRYTDKLIF. The CDR3 DNA follows: TGTGCCTGTGACAATCTACTGGGGGAGACCAGATACACCGATAAACTCATCTTT.

This clone was seen a handful of times. One base separates it from a far larger clone, so it is likely a read error. The V and J genes are TRDV1 and TRDJ1; D may be TRDD2 or TRDD3 (9 bases each). Germline loops: CDR1 TSWWSYY, CDR2 QGS. This CDR3 contains 16 residues. Trimming shortened V by 6 bases and J by 11 bases, and 28 bases separated the two germline ends. The CDR3: CALGTLPTVTGGPLIF. CDR3 bases: TGTGCTCTTGGTACCCTTCCTACGGTTACTGGGGGACCGCTCATCTTT.